Listed below are T cell receptor beta chains from one sample, sequenced in a study of blood T cells in healthy people across ages. TCRdb reanalysed the 5' RACE reads using MiXCR and keeps one entry per CDR3 protein. The sample holds around 1.7 million distinct CDR3 sequences; roughly 30% are singletons and the top ten take 7% to 9%. Source material: blood. The receptor set was obtained from a woman in her 30s in good health. The CDR3 runs from the conserved cysteine through the conserved F or W. D genes are given only for firm matches. Some rows mark clone size as missing; the rest say once, few, many or name a class of expanded clone.

d_call: -; v_call: TRBV28; clone_size: few; j_call: TRBJ2-1; cdr3_aa: CATFPMSAPLLYEQFF; cdr3_nt: TGTGCAACCTTTCCCATGTCGGCCCCCCTCTTGTACGAGCAGTTCTTC
d_call: -; v_call: TRBV5-1; clone_size: few; j_call: TRBJ2-1; cdr3_aa: CASSTIQSSYNEQFF; cdr3_nt: TGCGCCAGCAGCACGATCCAGAGCTCCTACAATGAGCAGTTCTTC
d_call: TRBD2; v_call: TRBV20-1; clone_size: -; j_call: TRBJ2-7; cdr3_aa: CSARIGLAGAGEQYF; cdr3_nt: TGCAGTGCTAGAATAGGTCTAGCGGGCGCTGGTGAGCAGTACTTC
d_call: -; v_call: TRBV5-1; clone_size: -; j_call: TRBJ2-5; cdr3_aa: CASSSSSGGPETQYF; cdr3_nt: TGCGCCAGCAGCTCCTCCAGCGGAGGGCCGGAGACCCAGTACTTC
d_call: -; v_call: TRBV9; clone_size: -; j_call: TRBJ2-2; cdr3_aa: CASSVEGDTGELFF; cdr3_nt: TGTGCCAGCAGCGTAGAAGGTGACACCGGGGAGCTGTTTTTT
d_call: -; v_call: TRBV2; clone_size: -; j_call: TRBJ2-2; cdr3_aa: CASSDEFPGELFF; cdr3_nt: TGTGCCAGCAGTGACGAGTTCCCCGGGGAGCTGTTTTTT
d_call: TRBD1; v_call: TRBV5-1; clone_size: -; j_call: TRBJ1-1; cdr3_aa: CASSTGQGEAFF; cdr3_nt: TGCGCCAGCAGCACTGGACAGGGGGAAGCTTTCTTT
d_call: -; v_call: TRBV27; clone_size: many; j_call: TRBJ1-1; cdr3_aa: CASSPQERRTEAFF; cdr3_nt: TGTGCCAGCAGTCCGCAGGAACGGAGGACTGAAGCTTTCTTT
d_call: -; v_call: TRBV5-1; clone_size: few; j_call: TRBJ2-7; cdr3_aa: CASSSGAGTLAEQYF; cdr3_nt: TGCGCCAGCAGCTCGGGGGCAGGGACCCTCGCCGAGCAGTACTTC
d_call: TRBD1; v_call: TRBV7-9; clone_size: few; j_call: TRBJ2-1; cdr3_aa: CASSFLGQGFSYEQFF; cdr3_nt: TGTGCCAGCAGCTTCTTAGGACAGGGGTTTTCCTATGAGCAGTTCTTC
d_call: TRBD1; v_call: TRBV5-4; clone_size: -; j_call: TRBJ2-5; cdr3_aa: CASSSRTGVKETQYF; cdr3_nt: TGTGCCAGCAGTTCTCGGACAGGGGTAAAAGAGACCCAGTACTTC
d_call: -; v_call: TRBV25-1; clone_size: few; j_call: TRBJ1-2; cdr3_aa: CASSESADDYAGYGYTF; cdr3_nt: TGTGCCAGCAGTGAATCCGCAGACGATTATGCTGGTTATGGCTACACCTTC
d_call: TRBD1; v_call: TRBV30; clone_size: few; j_call: TRBJ2-1; cdr3_aa: CAWSAGQGDNEQFF; cdr3_nt: TGTGCCTGGAGTGCCGGACAGGGGGACAATGAGCAGTTCTTC
d_call: TRBD1; v_call: TRBV28; clone_size: few; j_call: TRBJ1-2; cdr3_aa: CASSQGQPNYGYTF; cdr3_nt: TGTGCCAGCAGCCAGGGACAGCCCAACTATGGCTACACCTTC
d_call: TRBD2; v_call: TRBV7-9; clone_size: -; j_call: TRBJ2-3; cdr3_aa: CASSGTSGGVTQYF; cdr3_nt: TGTGCCAGCAGCGGTACTAGCGGGGGGGTTACGCAGTATTTT
d_call: -; v_call: TRBV20-1; clone_size: few; j_call: TRBJ2-3; cdr3_aa: CSAPTTASTDTQYF; cdr3_nt: TGCAGTGCACCTACTACCGCTAGCACAGATACGCAGTATTTT
d_call: -; v_call: TRBV28; clone_size: few; j_call: TRBJ2-1; cdr3_aa: CASSSRRGAGYNEQFF; cdr3_nt: TGTGCCAGCAGCTCTCGGCGGGGCGCGGGGTACAATGAGCAGTTCTTC
d_call: TRBD1; v_call: TRBV7-9; clone_size: -; j_call: TRBJ2-3; cdr3_aa: CASSLGTGDITDTQYF; cdr3_nt: TGTGCCAGCAGCCTCGGGACAGGGGATATCACAGATACGCAGTATTTT
d_call: TRBD2; v_call: TRBV20-1; clone_size: few; j_call: TRBJ2-1; cdr3_aa: CSARVRTSQFF; cdr3_nt: TGCAGTGCTAGAGTCCGGACTAGCCAGTTCTTC
d_call: -; v_call: TRBV14; clone_size: few; j_call: TRBJ2-7; cdr3_aa: CASSPSGGVSYEQYF; cdr3_nt: TGTGCCAGCAGCCCATCAGGCGGGGTTTCTTACGAGCAGTACTTC
d_call: TRBD2; v_call: TRBV7-2; clone_size: many; j_call: TRBJ2-7; cdr3_aa: CASSNTRAGRMDEQYF; cdr3_nt: TGTGCCAGCAGCAACACGAGAGCGGGACGCATGGACGAGCAGTACTTC
d_call: -; v_call: TRBV12-3/TRBV12-4; clone_size: -; j_call: TRBJ2-3; cdr3_aa: CASSLVAELTDTQYF; cdr3_nt: TGTGCCAGCAGTTTGGTAGCGGAGCTCACAGATACGCAGTATTTT
d_call: -; v_call: TRBV10-3; clone_size: many; j_call: TRBJ2-5; cdr3_aa: CAIRAEETQYF; cdr3_nt: TGTGCCATCAGAGCGGAAGAGACCCAGTACTTC
d_call: TRBD1; v_call: TRBV11-2; clone_size: -; j_call: TRBJ1-4; cdr3_aa: CASSQTGQGRAKLFF; cdr3_nt: TGTGCCAGCAGCCAAACGGGACAGGGGAGAGCAAAACTGTTTTTT
d_call: -; v_call: TRBV5-1; clone_size: -; j_call: TRBJ1-1; cdr3_aa: CASSLQGVKAFF; cdr3_nt: TGCGCCAGCAGCTTGCAGGGAGTGAAGGCTTTCTTT
d_call: TRBD2; v_call: TRBV2; clone_size: -; j_call: TRBJ2-5; cdr3_aa: CASSDSGGAQKETQYF; cdr3_nt: TGTGCCAGCAGTGACAGCGGGGGGGCTCAAAAAGAGACCCAGTACTTC
d_call: -; v_call: TRBV20-1; clone_size: few; j_call: TRBJ2-7; cdr3_aa: CSVRGPYEQYF; cdr3_nt: TGCAGTGTAAGGGGTCCCTACGAGCAGTACTTC
d_call: -; v_call: TRBV5-6; clone_size: few; j_call: TRBJ2-1; cdr3_aa: CASSYGTGGAYNEQFF; cdr3_nt: TGTGCCAGCAGCTACGGGACGGGGGGCGCCTACAATGAGCAGTTCTTC
d_call: TRBD2; v_call: TRBV5-1; clone_size: -; j_call: TRBJ2-1; cdr3_aa: CASSIGLAGEDEQFF; cdr3_nt: TGCGCCAGCAGCATCGGACTAGCCGGGGAGGATGAGCAGTTCTTC
d_call: TRBD1; v_call: TRBV25-1; clone_size: few; j_call: TRBJ2-1; cdr3_aa: CASSLSTGLSEQFF; cdr3_nt: TGTGCCAGCAGTCTGTCGACAGGGTTAAGTGAGCAGTTCTTC
d_call: -; v_call: TRBV25-1; clone_size: -; j_call: TRBJ2-1; cdr3_aa: CASMGDGSAKHSYNEQFF; cdr3_nt: TGTGCCAGCATGGGGGACGGGTCGGCCAAACACTCCTACAATGAGCAGTTCTTC
d_call: TRBD2; v_call: TRBV14; clone_size: few; j_call: TRBJ2-3; cdr3_aa: CASSQLAGGLIDTQYF; cdr3_nt: TGTGCCAGCAGCCAGCTAGCGGGGGGCCTTATAGATACGCAGTATTTT
d_call: -; v_call: TRBV3-1; clone_size: few; j_call: TRBJ1-2; cdr3_aa: CASSPGQLLYGYTF; cdr3_nt: TGTGCCAGCAGCCCCGGACAGCTCCTCTATGGCTACACCTTC
d_call: TRBD2; v_call: TRBV7-2; clone_size: many; j_call: TRBJ2-3; cdr3_aa: CASSLQPAGAPDTQYF; cdr3_nt: TGTGCCAGCAGCCTACAGCCGGCGGGAGCACCAGATACGCAGTATTTT
d_call: -; v_call: TRBV7-2; clone_size: once; j_call: TRBJ2-7; cdr3_aa: CASSLGHGAVEQYF; cdr3_nt: TGTGCCAGCAGCTTAGGACACGGGGCGGTCGAGCAGTACTTC
d_call: -; v_call: TRBV12-3/TRBV12-4; clone_size: -; j_call: TRBJ2-5; cdr3_aa: CASRQFSEETQYF; cdr3_nt: TGTGCCAGCAGACAATTCTCCGAAGAGACCCAGTACTTC
d_call: -; v_call: TRBV25-1; clone_size: few; j_call: TRBJ2-6; cdr3_aa: CASSPASGAGSAGANVLTF; cdr3_nt: TGTGCCAGCAGTCCCGCCTCCGGAGCAGGATCAGCTGGGGCCAACGTCCTGACTTTC